This T cell receptor beta chain is drawn from a study of early T cells in non-severe SARS-CoV-2 infection. MiXCR, run by TCRdb on the 5' RACE reads, gives a single entry per CDR3 protein. Of 35,000 to 45,000 distinct CDR3 sequences detected, around 6.1% appear once; the ten largest clones hold 9.5% to 15%. The V end lost 0 bases, the J end lost 6 bases, and 15 bases lay between the germline ends. The germline V gene encodes CDR1 MNHNY and CDR2 SVGAGI (reference sequence). The CDR3 runs 15 residues. This clonotype has at least ten counts. The sequencing input was whole blood. The clonotype originates from an adult who was a healthcare worker with PCR-confirmed SARS-CoV-2 infection or an uninfected control (not recorded which). The chain employs TRBV6-6 and TRBJ2-7, with D hard to call. The DNA for the CDR3 is TGTGCCAGCAGTTACTCGCAGGATACTAAAAGCGAGCAGTACTTC. This sequence encodes CASSYSQDTKSEQYF.